Here is one TCR beta chain with its context. Its antigen is as yet unknown. This specimen belongs to a study of blood T cells in healthy people across ages. Every donor gave roughly 9.2 milliliters of peripheral blood. Overall study results and limits: It was the long-lived donors that had more naive CD4+ cells and higher diversity than aged donors. A roughly linear age-dependent decrease characterized TCR beta diversity per million T cells.

A second PCR, run for about 6 to 11 cycles, used a sample-barcoded 5' primer plus a J-beta primer mix. A tag from a template-switch adaptor with 12 random nucleotides marked each cDNA molecule. MiXCR, run by TCRdb on the 5' RACE reads, gives a single entry per CDR3 protein. The table lists 1.5 million to 1.8 million distinct CDR3 sequences, 35% to 45% of them singletons. CDR3 length: 15 residues. V dropped 4 bases and J dropped 2; count of bases not matched to a gene: 7. Germline V gives CDR1 MNHEY, CDR2 SVGAGI. The TCR comes from a woman in her late teens or twenties in good health. This chain connects TRBV6-5 to TRBJ2-7; the match to TRBD1 covers 8 bases. Sequenced input: blood. CDR3 DNA: TGTGCCAGCAGTTGCCGCGGGACAGGTACCTACGAGCAGTACTTC. It translates to CASSCRGTGTYEQYF.